This is a list of T cell receptor beta chains from one sample in a study of identical twins. TCRdb ran MiXCR on the 5' RACE reads and lists one entry per CDR3 protein. Of roughly 230,000 distinct CDR3 sequences listed, about 8.9% are singletons. A further study also used this sample, focusing on yellow fever vaccine responses in identical twins.

The material sequenced was CD8+ T cells sorted from blood. These TCRs come from a woman younger than 35 in good health. The CDR3 runs from the conserved cysteine through the conserved F or W. D genes are given only for firm matches. Expanded clones are given a class, and other clones once, few, many or no size at all.

d_gene,v_gene,abundance,j_gene,CDR3nt,CDR3aa
.,TRBV12-3/TRBV12-4,many,TRBJ2-7,TGTGCCAGCAGTTTAGGGCCTCCGGGGGAGCAGTACTTC,CASSLGPPGEQYF
TRBD1,TRBV6-1,many,TRBJ1-5,TGTGCCAGCAGTCCTCTTGGGACAGGGATAGATCAGCCCCAGCATTTT,CASSPLGTGIDQPQHF
.,TRBV20-1,many,TRBJ2-1,TGCAGTGCCAGAACAGATGAAGTAATCTATGAGCAGTTCTTC,CSARTDEVIYEQFF
TRBD1,TRBV11-2,few,TRBJ1-2,TGTGCCAGCAGCTTACCCGGGACAGGGAGTCTCTATGGCTACACCTTC,CASSLPGTGSLYGYTF
TRBD1,TRBV20-1,few,TRBJ2-7,TGCAGTGCGACCGGGACAGGGGGCGAGCAGTACTTC,CSATGTGGEQYF
.,TRBV7-9,.,TRBJ2-3,TGTGCCAGCAGCTTACACGAAGGGGGGACAGATACGCAGTATTTT,CASSLHEGGTDTQYF
.,TRBV5-1,once,TRBJ2-7,TGCGCCAGCAGCTTGACCAGGTCGGGTTACGAGCAGTACTTC,CASSLTRSGYEQYF
.,TRBV11-2,few,TRBJ2-5,TGTGCCAGCAGCCCAGGTTTCTTTCAAGAGACCCAGTACTTC,CASSPGFFQETQYF
TRBD2,TRBV2,.,TRBJ2-5,TGTGCCAGCAGTCCCGGGACTAGCGGGGAGAAGAACCTCCAAGAGACCCAGTACTTC,CASSPGTSGEKNLQETQYF
TRBD1,TRBV3-1,few,TRBJ2-5,TGTGCCAGCAGCCGAATCGGACAGGGGTTATTCCAAGAGACCCAGTACTTC,CASSRIGQGLFQETQYF
.,TRBV4-1,.,TRBJ2-2,TGCGCCAGCGCCCAGGAGGCGACCGGGGAGCTGTTTTTT,CASAQEATGELFF
.,TRBV29-1,many,TRBJ2-2,TGCAGCGGCATGGACGGATACACCGGGGAGCTGTTTTTT,CSGMDGYTGELFF
.,TRBV12-3/TRBV12-4,many,TRBJ2-7,TGTGCCAGCAGTTACGTAACCTACGAGCAGTACTTC,CASSYVTYEQYF
.,TRBV20-1,few,TRBJ2-1,TGCAGTGCTAGAGATCTGGCAGGGAGGTTGGGTAATGAGCAGTTCTTC,CSARDLAGRLGNEQFF
.,TRBV29-1,many,TRBJ2-1,TGCAGCGTTGAAGCCTCGGCCGGTGGGATTGAGCAGTTCTTC,CSVEASAGGIEQFF
TRBD2,TRBV20-1,few,TRBJ2-1,TGCAGTGCAAGTTTAGCGGGGGGGAGGAATGAGCAGTTCTTC,CSASLAGGRNEQFF
TRBD2,TRBV6-2/TRBV6-3,few,TRBJ2-2,TGTGCCAGCAGTTACTCGACCAGCGGGAGGGCCAACACCGGGGAGCTGTTTTTT,CASSYSTSGRANTGELFF
TRBD2,TRBV12-3/TRBV12-4,many,TRBJ2-1,TGTGCCAGCACTCTAATAGCGGGAGTATTCAATGAGCAGTTCTTC,CASTLIAGVFNEQFF
.,TRBV20-1,few,TRBJ2-2,TGCAGTGCTAGAGATGGGAGCGGAACAGCGAACACCGGGGAGCTGTTTTTT,CSARDGSGTANTGELFF
TRBD2,TRBV27,few,TRBJ2-3,TGTGCCAGCAGTCCCCACCTACTAGCGGACACAGATACGCAGTATTTT,CASSPHLLADTDTQYF
.,TRBV15,few,TRBJ2-7,TGTGCCACCCGCGGGAAGCAGTACGAGCAGTACTTC,CATRGKQYEQYF
.,TRBV5-6,few,TRBJ2-7,TGTGCCAGCAGTTCTCTAGCGAGCGAGCAGTACTTC,CASSSLASEQYF
TRBD2,TRBV4-2,few,TRBJ2-1,TGTGCCAGCAGCCCAAAGCGGGGGGGTTACAATGAGCAGTTCTTC,CASSPKRGGYNEQFF
.,TRBV6-1,many,TRBJ1-1,TGTGCCAGCAGTGAAGGAACAGTCGGTGAAGCTTTCTTT,CASSEGTVGEAFF
.,TRBV12-3/TRBV12-4,few,TRBJ2-1,TGTGCCAGCAGTTTAGGGGGGGGGCCTTCCCCCTACAATGAGCAGTTCTTC,CASSLGGGPSPYNEQFF
.,TRBV12-3/TRBV12-4,few,TRBJ2-3,TGTGCCAGCAGTTTAGCGCTCTCAGATACGCAGTATTTT,CASSLALSDTQYF
.,TRBV4-1,.,TRBJ1-1,TGCGCCAGCAGCCAAGTTCACGGCACTGAAGCTTTCTTT,CASSQVHGTEAFF
.,TRBV12-3/TRBV12-4,.,TRBJ2-2,TGTGCCAGCATTCGGGGGACCGGCGGCACCGGGGAGCTGTTTTTT,CASIRGTGGTGELFF
TRBD1,TRBV29-1,.,TRBJ1-1,TGCAGCGTGACAGGGTATTGGGGAAACACTGAAGCTTTCTTT,CSVTGYWGNTEAFF
TRBD2,TRBV3-1,.,TRBJ2-1,TGTGCCAGCAGCCCAACTCGAGCGGGGGGATACAATGAGCAGTTCTTC,CASSPTRAGGYNEQFF
.,TRBV4-3,many,TRBJ2-3,TGCGCCAGCAGCCAAGTCCCTGATGCTGAGCAGTATTTT,CASSQVPDAEQYF
.,TRBV27,few,TRBJ1-1,TGTGCCAGCAGTTGGCAGTTGAACACTGAAGCTTTCTTT,CASSWQLNTEAFF
TRBD2,TRBV3-1,many,TRBJ2-5,TGTGCCAGCAGCCAAGAGGGAGGGGAGACCCAGTACTTC,CASSQEGGETQYF
TRBD2,TRBV6-2/TRBV6-3,few,TRBJ2-7,TGTGCCAGCAGTTACCCCTCAGAGCGGGGCCTCCGGGAGCAGTACTTC,CASSYPSERGLREQYF
TRBD1,TRBV5-1,.,TRBJ2-5,TGCGCCAGCAGCGGCGGACAGGGGCCCCAAGAGACCCAGTACTTC,CASSGGQGPQETQYF
TRBD1,TRBV9,few,TRBJ2-4,TGTGCCAGCAGCAACTCCCCGGACAGGGGGCGACCTGGAAACATTCAGTACTTC,CASSNSPDRGRPGNIQYF
.,TRBV7-9,many,TRBJ2-3,TGTGCCAGCAGCGCAGGCAGGGGCACAGATACGCAGTATTTT,CASSAGRGTDTQYF
.,TRBV7-6,few,TRBJ2-7,TGTGCCAGCAGCTTAGTCGGGCGGGGTGAGCAGTACTTC,CASSLVGRGEQYF
TRBD2,TRBV4-1,few,TRBJ2-7,TGCGCCAGCAGCCAAGTTACTAGCGGGAGATATGGCTCCTACGAGCAGTACTTC,CASSQVTSGRYGSYEQYF
.,TRBV12-3/TRBV12-4,many,TRBJ1-5,TGTGCCAGCAGTTTGGCTGGGTTCGGTTATCAGCCCCAGCATTTT,CASSLAGFGYQPQHF
.,TRBV6-5,.,TRBJ2-5,TGTGCCAGCAGTTCCCTGGGACTTTCAGAGACCCAGTACTTC,CASSSLGLSETQYF
TRBD2,TRBV20-1,few,TRBJ2-7,TGCAGTGCTCAAGGACTCCCGACTAGCGTCAGCTACGAGCAGTACTTC,CSAQGLPTSVSYEQYF
TRBD2,TRBV15,.,TRBJ2-1,TGTGCCACCAGCAGAGTCAGGGAGGGTTTCAATGAGCAGTTCTTC,CATSRVREGFNEQFF
.,TRBV20-1,.,TRBJ2-1,TGCAGTGCTAGAGATGGGATTGGGTCCTACAATGAGCAGTTCTTC,CSARDGIGSYNEQFF
TRBD2,TRBV27,.,TRBJ2-4,TGTGCCAGCAGTCCCGGGGGGGGGGGCCGCATTCAGTACTTC,CASSPGGGGRIQYF
.,TRBV11-2,few,TRBJ2-7,TGTGCCAGCAGCTTAGGTGCTTCGGGGTACGAGCAGTACTTC,CASSLGASGYEQYF
TRBD2,TRBV7-7,.,TRBJ2-3,TGTGCTAGCAGCCCGAGCGGGGAGACGGATACGCAGTATTTT,CASSPSGETDTQYF
.,TRBV27,.,TRBJ2-1,TGTGCCAGCAGGATTTGGGGGGACGGGACAAGCTCCTACAATGAGCAGTTCTTC,CASRIWGDGTSSYNEQFF
TRBD2,TRBV9,.,TRBJ2-1,TGTGCCAGTACCCCGGGGGGGTGGGACAATGAGCAGTTCTTC,CASTPGGWDNEQFF
.,TRBV2,few,TRBJ1-3,TGTGCCAGCAGCGAGGAGGGAAACACCATATATTTT,CASSEEGNTIYF
.,TRBV5-1,few,TRBJ2-5,TGCGCCAGCGCTCAATGGGGGGAGACCCAGTACTTC,CASAQWGETQYF
.,TRBV15,few,TRBJ2-7,TGTGCCACCAGCAGTCGCTTGACGTCCAACCGGGGTCGCTACGAGCAGTACTTC,CATSSRLTSNRGRYEQYF
TRBD2,TRBV10-3,few,TRBJ2-7,TGTGCCACCCCCACCCTTCCCGTTGCTAGCGGGAGTAACTACGAGCAGTACTTC,CATPTLPVASGSNYEQYF
TRBD1,TRBV28,.,TRBJ2-7,TGTGCCAGCAGCCTTCCTGGGACAGGTACCTACGAGCAGTACTTC,CASSLPGTGTYEQYF